This section outlines one T cell receptor beta chain sequence together with its context. These data originate in a study of blood T cells in healthy people across ages. Sample-barcoded 5' priming and a J-beta primer mix drove a second PCR of roughly 7 to 11 cycles. TCRdb fed the 5' RACE reads into MiXCR, producing one record per CDR3 protein. Among 450,000 to 700,000 distinct CDR3 sequences listed, 25% to 30% were seen once. With 3 bases clipped from V and 1 base from J, the junction kept 2 bases outside the gene matches. Per germline, CDR1 SQVTM and CDR2 ANQGSEA. The CDR3 totals 13 residues. Sequenced material: blood. The chain combines TRBV29-1 with TRBJ2-7, with 8 bases fitting TRBD2. The sequence was obtained from a woman in her 70s in good health. CDR3 sequence reads: CSVEGGGSYEQYF. The CDR3 DNA reads TGCAGCGTTGAGGGCGGGGGGTCCTACGAGCAGTACTTC.